The 32 T cell receptor beta chains in this list originate from one sample, sequenced in a study of control samples from healthy donors and cancer patients. Here immunoSEQ multiplex PCR was the method, and the copy in TCRdb shows in-frame clones only, minus some. In total, the table holds about 190,000 clones. The specimen was blood. These receptors were taken from a woman aged 25 to 39 in good health.

The rearrangement uses TRBV7-9 and TRBJ1-1; TRBD1 is a possible D gene (5 bases). Trimming shortened V by 6 bases and J by 1 base, and 12 bases separated the two germline ends. CDR1 and CDR2 from the germline V gene are SEHNR and FQNEAQ (reference sequence). The CDR3 is 14 amino acids. The CDR3 protein is CASRSRAANTEAFF. The CDR3 DNA sequence: TGTGCCAGCAGAAGCAGGGCGGCGAACACTGAAGCTTTCTTT.

The chain joins TRBV5-1 to TRBJ1-2; D call uncertain. CDR1 and CDR2 from the germline V gene are SGHRS and YFSETQ. The V gene lost 0 bases and the J gene lost 3 bases, with 6 bases spanning the gap. This CDR3 is built from 13 residues. The CDR3 is CASSLVGDYGYTF. CDR3 nucleotides: TGCGCCAGCAGCTTGGTCGGGGACTATGGCTACACCTTC.

The genes are TRBV30 and TRBJ2-1; TRBD1 matches 9 bases. CDR3 size: 15 residues. The V and J ends lost 5 bases and 2 bases, in that order; junction bases with no gene match: 7. Germline CDR1 reads GTSNPN; CDR2 reads SVGIG (reference sequence). The CDR3 loop reads CAWDGDRAPYNEQFF. The CDR3 coding sequence is TGTGCCTGGGATGGGGACAGGGCGCCCTACAATGAGCAGTTCTTC.

This chain connects TRBV19 to TRBJ1-3; D possibly corresponds to TRBD1 (5 bases). Germline CDR1 and CDR2: LNHDA and SQIVND (reference sequence). This CDR3 spans 14 amino acids. Trimming shortened V by 6 bases and J by 4 bases, and 13 bases separated the two germline ends. CDR3 amino acids: CASSPGGTGNTIYF. The CDR3 DNA follows: TGTGCCAGTAGCCCGGGAGGGACCGGAAACACCATATATTTT.

The chain uses TRBV4-1 and TRBJ2-2; D is possibly TRBD2 (6 bases). V was shortened by 0 bases and J by 0 bases, with 8 bases between the two germline ends. Germline V lookup: CDR1 MGHRA, CDR2 YSYEKL. This CDR3 is built from 16 residues. CDR3 sequence: CASSQEIAANTGELFF. DNA of the CDR3: TGCGCCAGCAGCCAAGAAATAGCGGCGAACACCGGGGAGCTGTTTTTT.

Concerning this clone: Sequence at one end of the junction differs from germline and may be a read error. This chain joins TRBV5-1 and TRBJ2-1, with a possible D match to TRBD1 (6 bases). CDR3 length equals 15 residues. The germline gives CDR1 SGHRS, CDR2 YFSETQ. DNA for the CDR3: TGCGCCAGCAGCCTTCTCCAGGGTGCTGAGTTTAGGGGGATCTTC. Protein sequence: CASSLLQGAEFRGIF.

J is TRBJ1-1 and V is TRBV19; 7 bases agree with TRBD1. Germline assignment: CDR1 LNHDA and CDR2 SQIVND (reference sequence). With 6 bases clipped from V and 1 base from J, the junction kept 5 bases outside the gene matches. The CDR3 is 14 amino acids. The CDR3 nucleotides are TGTGCCAGTAGGACAGGGCGGGCGAACACTGAAGCTTTCTTT. Its protein product is CASRTGRANTEAFF.

The chain has TRBV29-1 and TRBJ2-1, with D perhaps matching TRBD2 (6 bases). Germline CDR1 reads SQVTM; CDR2 reads ANQGSEA. With 7 bases removed from V and 8 bases from J, the gap between germline ends came to 24 bases. The CDR3 spans 15 residues. The CDR3 here is CSDRRGNRWGDEQFF. The CDR3 nucleotides read TGCAGCGACCGACGGGGTAACCGCTGGGGGGATGAGCAGTTCTTC.

This chain uses TRBV11-2 with TRBJ2-5, with a weak D call TRBD1 (6 bases). Per the germline V gene, CDR1 is SGHAT and CDR2 is FQNNGV. Deletions cut 3 bases from V and 5 bases from J, with 10 bases between. The CDR3 contains 13 residues. The CDR3 loop is CASSFRDTETQYF. The DNA for the CDR3 is TGTGCCAGCAGCTTCCGGGACACTGAGACCCAGTACTTC. Filled out from reference TRBV11-2 and TRBJ2-5, the complete variable domain reads EAGVAQSPRYKIIEKRQSVAFWCNPISGHATLYWYQQILGQGPKLLIQFQNNGVVDDSQLPKDRFSAERLKGVDSTLKIQPAKLEDSAVYLCASSFRDTETQYFGPGTRLLVL.

This chain links TRBV28 with TRBJ1-2; the D gene is possibly TRBD1 (5 bases). V was clipped by 6 bases and J by 7 bases, with 9 bases between them. Germline CDR1 reads MDHEN; CDR2 reads SYDVKM. The CDR3 extends over 11 amino acids. CDR3: CASRSGIGYTF. In DNA form, the CDR3 reads TGTGCCAGCAGATCAGGGATTGGCTACACCTTC.

The chain has TRBV9 and TRBJ2-3; 9 nucleotides agree with TRBD2. J lost 4 bases, V lost 2 bases, and 5 bases had no gene match. The CDR3 has 15 amino acids. Germline V gene sequence: CDR1 SGDLS, CDR2 YYNGEE. CDR3 nucleotide sequence: TGTGCCAGCAGCGTGGGCGGGGGGGCCCCAGATACGCAGTATTTT. This encodes CASSVGGGAPDTQYF.

The chain links TRBV10-3 to TRBJ1-1; 10 bases match TRBD1. This CDR3 spans 14 amino acids. The V gene end was trimmed by 4 bases and the J gene end by 5 bases; junction bases not matched to a gene: 4. CDR1 and CDR2 (germline): ENHRY, SYGVKD. The CDR3 DNA sequence: TGTGCCATCAGTGGACAGGGGGCGCAAACTGAAGCTTTCTTT. It encodes CAISGQGAQTEAFF.

This chain connects TRBV4-1 to TRBJ1-1; perhaps TRBD1 as D (5 bases). Germline V gene data show CDR1 as MGHRA and CDR2 as YSYEKL. The CDR3 spans 16 residues. Trimming cost V 1 base and J 1 base, with 13 bases left between them. CDR3 in amino acids: CASSQVLVQGNTEAFF. The CDR3 DNA reads as TGCGCCAGCAGCCAAGTATTGGTTCAGGGGAACACTGAAGCTTTCTTT.

This sequence joins TRBV5-1 and TRBJ2-7; weak D call: TRBD1 (6 bases). This CDR3 comprises 15 residues. The germline V gene has CDR1 SGHRS and CDR2 YFSETQ. With 8 bases removed from V and 9 bases from J, the gap between germline ends came to 27 bases. CDR3 in amino acids: CARFFRDKVTEVQYF. In nucleotides, the CDR3 is TGCGCCAGATTCTTCCGGGACAAAGTCACCGAGGTGCAGTACTTC.

This rearrangement joins TRBV19 to TRBJ1-1; D gene ambiguous. The CDR3 consists of 16 residues. Germline V gives CDR1 LNHDA, CDR2 SQIVND (reference sequence). Trimming removed 0 bases at V and 0 bases at J, with 11 bases between. The CDR3 DNA is TGTGCCAGTAGTATAGATCTTTGGCAGGTGAACACTGAAGCTTTCTTT. Protein sequence: CASSIDLWQVNTEAFF.

This rearrangement joins TRBV18 to TRBJ2-5; D unclear. This CDR3 has 12 residues. V shed 4 bases and J shed 1 base, with 4 bases lying between them. Looked up from germline, CDR1 is KGHSH and CDR2 is LQKENI. The CDR3 coding sequence is TGTGCCAGCTCACAAATCCAAGAGACCCAGTACTTC. As protein: CASSQIQETQYF.

The genes are TRBV10-3 and TRBJ2-3; 12 bases align to TRBD2. CDR1 is ENHRY, CDR2 SYGVKD, per germline. CDR3 size: 15 residues. Trimming removed 5 bases from V and 1 base from J; junction bases left unmatched: 1. The CDR3 DNA reads as TGTGCCATCAGTCGACTAGCGGGGGGCACAGATACGCAGTATTTT. Translation: CAISRLAGGTDTQYF.

V usage is TRBV7-2 and J usage is TRBJ2-7; D may be TRBD2 (5 bases). The germline gives CDR1 SGHTA, CDR2 FQGNSA. CDR3 length: 14 residues. With 7 bases removed from V and 2 bases from J, the gap between germline ends came to 15 bases. The CDR3 nucleotides are TGTGCCAGCACCCGGGATCTGCCGGCCTACGAGCAGTACTTC. Translation gives CASTRDLPAYEQYF.

Turning to this clone: Other DNA sequences in the sample encode the same CDR3. The rearrangement links TRBV18 to TRBJ1-1; D is unresolved. V lost 1 base to trimming and J lost 1 base, with 4 bases between them. Germline V gives CDR1 KGHSH, CDR2 LQKENI. The CDR3 is 13 residues long. In DNA form, the CDR3 reads TGTGCCAGCTCACCACGAGGGAACACTGAAGCTTTCTTT. The encoded protein is CASSPRGNTEAFF.

This chain joins TRBV30 and TRBJ1-1; the D is unclear. Deletions cut 2 bases from V and 1 base from J, with 11 bases between. CDR3 length: 14 residues. The germline V gene encodes CDR1 GTSNPN and CDR2 SVGIG (reference sequence). The CDR3 coding sequence is TGTGCCTGGAGTTTCGGGGTACAGAACACTGAAGCTTTCTTT. Protein product: CAWSFGVQNTEAFF.

The CDR3 DNA follows: TGTGCCAGCAGCTTTTGGGGCGACTACGAGCAGTACTTC. Translated: CASSFWGDYEQYF. The chain has TRBV7-8 and TRBJ2-7, with a tentative D call TRBD1 (5 bases). V lost 3 bases to trimming and J lost 3 bases, with 9 bases between them. The length of the CDR3 is 13 residues. The germline CDR1 and CDR2 sequences are SGHVS and FQNEAQ.

The chain links TRBV30 to TRBJ1-2; D is unresolved. The V end was cut by 8 bases, the J end by 0 bases, with 10 bases between. Germline CDR1 GTSNPN, CDR2 SVGIG (reference sequence). This CDR3 has 12 amino acids. The CDR3 nucleotides are TGTGCCCGGGCCGGTCCTAACTATGGCTACACCTTC. Its protein product is CARAGPNYGYTF.

The V and J genes are TRBV4-2 and TRBJ2-7; no definite D call. V gave up 1 base and J gave up 2 bases, with 9 bases separating them. This CDR3 is 14 amino acids long. Germline lookup yields CDR1 LGHNA and CDR2 YNFKEQ. The DNA of the CDR3 is TGTGCCAGCAGCCAAGGAGTTCAGGCCTACGAGCAGTACTTC. Its protein product is CASSQGVQAYEQYF.

The rearrangement links TRBV24-1 to TRBJ2-2; D not resolved. The germline V gene encodes CDR1 KGHDR and CDR2 SFDVKD. Between the trimmed V and J ends, which lost 0 bases and 6 bases, there was a span of 1 base. This CDR3 is 12 amino acids long. For the CDR3, the DNA is TGTGCCACCAGTGATTTGGCCGGGGAGCTGTTTTTT. It encodes CATSDLAGELFF.

This chain connects TRBV7-2 to TRBJ2-5; 13 bases are a match to TRBD2. The CDR3 covers 16 residues. The V and J ends lost 5 bases and 3 bases, in that order; junction bases with no gene match: 6. CDR1 is SGHTA and CDR2 is FQGNSA in the germline V gene. CDR3 in amino acids: CASSEGLAGDKETQYF. CDR3 coding DNA: TGTGCCAGCAGCGAAGGACTAGCGGGGGACAAAGAGACCCAGTACTTC.

This chain uses TRBV27 with TRBJ1-4, with 11 nucleotides matching TRBD1. Per the germline V gene, CDR1 is MNHEY and CDR2 is SMNVEV (reference sequence). V shed 4 bases, J shed 7 bases, and the junction held 11 bases outside the gene matches. There are 17 residues in the CDR3. DNA for the CDR3: TGTGCCAGCAGTTCCCTAAATTCCGGGACAGGGGGTGAAAAACTGTTTTTT. This codes for CASSSLNSGTGGEKLFF.

The J gene is TRBJ2-7, the V gene TRBV27, with 7 bases matching TRBD1. This CDR3 spans 14 amino acids. With 5 bases clipped from V and 6 bases from J, the junction kept 10 bases outside the gene matches. Germline V gene sequence: CDR1 MNHEY, CDR2 SMNVEV (reference sequence). The CDR3 DNA reads TGTGCCAGCAGTCTCAGGACAGGACGTAGCGAGCAGTACTTC. Residues: CASSLRTGRSEQYF.

V usage is TRBV18 and J usage is TRBJ1-1; D is unresolved. This CDR3 has 12 amino acids. V was shortened by 3 bases and J by 5 bases, with 7 bases between the two germline ends. Per the germline V gene, CDR1 is KGHSH and CDR2 is LQKENI. DNA for the CDR3: TGTGCCAGCTCACCTCGAAGGACTGAAGCTTTCTTT. Translating it yields CASSPRRTEAFF. Variable domain in full (rest from reference TRBV18 and TRBJ1-1): NAGVMQNPRHLVRRRGQEARLRCSPMKGHSHVYWYRQLPEEGLKFMVYLQKENIIDESGMPKERFSAEFPKEGPSILRIQQVVRGDSAAYFCASSPRRTEAFFGQGTRLTVV.

This chain uses TRBV5-6 with TRBJ1-1; weak D call: TRBD1 (5 bases). The ends were cut back, 4 bases at V and 6 bases at J, with 19 bases in the middle. Germline V gene data show CDR1 as SGHDT and CDR2 as YYEEEE. This CDR3 is built from 15 residues. The CDR3 is CASSGQGRRHAEAFF. CDR3 coding DNA: TGTGCCAGCAGCGGGCAGGGTAGGCGGCACGCTGAAGCTTTCTTT.

V and J are TRBV7-9 and TRBJ1-2, with D unclear. Germline CDR1 SEHNR, CDR2 FQNEAQ (reference sequence). CDR3 length: 13 residues. The V and J ends lost 3 bases and 6 bases respectively, with 11 bases between them. The CDR3 reads CASSFVQPDGYTF. The CDR3 DNA follows: TGTGCCAGCAGCTTCGTACAGCCAGATGGCTACACCTTC.

V and J are TRBV7-9 and TRBJ2-1; D unresolved. CDR1 SEHNR and CDR2 FQNEAQ come from the germline V gene (reference sequence). V gave up 8 bases and J gave up 10 bases, with 9 bases separating them. This CDR3 region has 10 residues. This CDR3 is CASGSSEQFF. In nucleotides, the CDR3 is TGTGCCAGCGGTAGCAGCGAGCAGTTCTTC.

The DNA for the CDR3 is TGTGCCAGCAGGCGCGGGGGTGTGCAGTATTTT. Translated: CASRRGGVQYF. The chain carries TRBV2 and TRBJ2-3, with 7 bases matching TRBD2. The length of the CDR3 is 11 residues. V lost 6 bases, J lost 11 bases, and 5 bases stayed unmatched. The germline gives CDR1 SNHLY, CDR2 FYNNEI.